Below, one T cell receptor (beta chain) is given with its context. Its specificity is unknown. Naive CD8 cells were CD45RO-negative, positively selected for CCR7, excluding terminally differentiated effector memory CD45RA+ cells. This sample is part of a study of shared clonotypes between healthy human individuals. Whole-study results and caveats: Generation probability values for non-shared clonotypes were lower than those for clonotypes shared by all four donors. Even with large depth, rarefaction showed that sorted-subset sequencing was incomplete. A generally larger estimated richness was seen in naive subsets than in memory subsets.

Over several immunoSEQ plates, each subset's genomic DNA was distributed in even portions. The table came from immunoSEQ multiplex PCR; TCRdb's copy has only in-frame clones and leaves some out. Of over 750,000 clones in the sample, about 96% were seen once. The sequence was collected from a man aged 30 to 39 in good health. Sequencing was done on a sample of naive CD8+ T cells sorted from blood.

CDR3 coding DNA: TGTGCCAGTACCGGGACCCACTACGAGCAGTACTTC. It specifies CASTGTHYEQYF. The chain couples TRBV28 to TRBJ2-7; either TRBD1 or TRBD2 may fit D (5 bases each). V lost 9 bases, J lost 3 bases, and 12 bases lay in between. Germline V CDR1 and CDR2: MDHEN, SYDVKM. CDR3 length: 12 amino acids.